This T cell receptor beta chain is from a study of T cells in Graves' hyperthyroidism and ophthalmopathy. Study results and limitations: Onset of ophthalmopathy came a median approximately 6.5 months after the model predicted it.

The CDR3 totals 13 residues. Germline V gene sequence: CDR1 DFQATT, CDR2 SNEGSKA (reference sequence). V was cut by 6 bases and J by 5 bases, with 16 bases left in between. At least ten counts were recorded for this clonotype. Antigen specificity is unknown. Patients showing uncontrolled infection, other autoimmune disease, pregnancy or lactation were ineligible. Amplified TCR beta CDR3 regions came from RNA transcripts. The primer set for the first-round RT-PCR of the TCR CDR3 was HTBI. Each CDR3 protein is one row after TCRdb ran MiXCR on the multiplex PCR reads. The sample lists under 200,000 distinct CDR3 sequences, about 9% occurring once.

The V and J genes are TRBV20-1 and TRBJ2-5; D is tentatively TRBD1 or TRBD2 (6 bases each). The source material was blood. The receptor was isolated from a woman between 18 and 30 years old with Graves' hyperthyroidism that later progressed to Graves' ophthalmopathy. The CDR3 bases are TGCAGTGCGGGTAGGGGGGCAGGGGAGACCCAGTACTTC. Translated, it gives CSAGRGAGETQYF.